Listed below are T cell receptor beta chains from one sample, sequenced in a study of OX40 agonist ivuxolimab in advanced cancers. Libraries were prepared by immunoSEQ multiplex PCR; TCRdb keeps only in-frame clonotypes and omits some of them. The sample holds 30,000 to 45,000 clones; roughly 81% are singletons and the top ten take 22%. The material was CD4+ or CD8+ T cells sorted from blood, obtained in a trial of the OX40 agonist ivuxolimab. The receptors shown here come from an adult with an advanced solid tumor such as melanoma, head and neck, liver or kidney cancer. Each CDR3 is given with its conserved first and last residue. The D gene is left open where the match is weak. Clone size is not always given. Where it is, it says once, few, many or a class for expanded clones.

abundance	v_gene	j_gene	d_gene	CDR3aa	CDR3nt
.	TRBV7-9	TRBJ1-5	TRBD1	CASSLDRGNQPQHF	TGTGCCAGCAGCCTGGACAGGGGTAATCAGCCCCAGCATTTT
.	TRBV4-2	TRBJ2-3	.	CASSQEWAISTDTQYF	TGTGCCAGCAGCCAAGAATGGGCGATAAGCACAGATACGCAGTATTTT
few	TRBV29-1	TRBJ1-1	TRBD1	CSGWDREAFF	TGCAGCGGCTGGGACAGGGAAGCTTTCTTT
.	TRBV6-1	TRBJ2-3	.	CASSGSPGGDTQYF	TGTGCCAGCAGTGGGAGCCCCGGGGGAGATACGCAGTATTTT
.	TRBV11-2	TRBJ2-7	TRBD2	CASCFLAGAHEQYF	TGTGCCAGCTGTTTTCTAGCGGGGGCGCACGAGCAGTACTTC
.	TRBV6-1	TRBJ2-1	.	CASCRDPALGEQFF	TGTGCCAGCTGCCGGGACCCTGCCTTGGGTGAGCAGTTCTTC
.	TRBV10-3	TRBJ2-1	.	CAISEGREQFF	TGTGCCATCAGTGAGGGTCGGGAGCAGTTCTTC
once	TRBV9	TRBJ1-6	.	CASTPEPGLSSPLHF	TGTGCCAGCACCCCTGAACCGGGACTGAGTTCACCCCTCCACTTT
.	TRBV6-1	TRBJ1-5	.	CASSGDSNQPQHF	TGTGCCAGCAGTGGGGATAGCAATCAGCCCCAGCATTTT
.	TRBV6-5	TRBJ1-6	.	CASSSPGPLHF	TGTGCCAGCAGTTCCCCGGGACCCCTCCACTTT